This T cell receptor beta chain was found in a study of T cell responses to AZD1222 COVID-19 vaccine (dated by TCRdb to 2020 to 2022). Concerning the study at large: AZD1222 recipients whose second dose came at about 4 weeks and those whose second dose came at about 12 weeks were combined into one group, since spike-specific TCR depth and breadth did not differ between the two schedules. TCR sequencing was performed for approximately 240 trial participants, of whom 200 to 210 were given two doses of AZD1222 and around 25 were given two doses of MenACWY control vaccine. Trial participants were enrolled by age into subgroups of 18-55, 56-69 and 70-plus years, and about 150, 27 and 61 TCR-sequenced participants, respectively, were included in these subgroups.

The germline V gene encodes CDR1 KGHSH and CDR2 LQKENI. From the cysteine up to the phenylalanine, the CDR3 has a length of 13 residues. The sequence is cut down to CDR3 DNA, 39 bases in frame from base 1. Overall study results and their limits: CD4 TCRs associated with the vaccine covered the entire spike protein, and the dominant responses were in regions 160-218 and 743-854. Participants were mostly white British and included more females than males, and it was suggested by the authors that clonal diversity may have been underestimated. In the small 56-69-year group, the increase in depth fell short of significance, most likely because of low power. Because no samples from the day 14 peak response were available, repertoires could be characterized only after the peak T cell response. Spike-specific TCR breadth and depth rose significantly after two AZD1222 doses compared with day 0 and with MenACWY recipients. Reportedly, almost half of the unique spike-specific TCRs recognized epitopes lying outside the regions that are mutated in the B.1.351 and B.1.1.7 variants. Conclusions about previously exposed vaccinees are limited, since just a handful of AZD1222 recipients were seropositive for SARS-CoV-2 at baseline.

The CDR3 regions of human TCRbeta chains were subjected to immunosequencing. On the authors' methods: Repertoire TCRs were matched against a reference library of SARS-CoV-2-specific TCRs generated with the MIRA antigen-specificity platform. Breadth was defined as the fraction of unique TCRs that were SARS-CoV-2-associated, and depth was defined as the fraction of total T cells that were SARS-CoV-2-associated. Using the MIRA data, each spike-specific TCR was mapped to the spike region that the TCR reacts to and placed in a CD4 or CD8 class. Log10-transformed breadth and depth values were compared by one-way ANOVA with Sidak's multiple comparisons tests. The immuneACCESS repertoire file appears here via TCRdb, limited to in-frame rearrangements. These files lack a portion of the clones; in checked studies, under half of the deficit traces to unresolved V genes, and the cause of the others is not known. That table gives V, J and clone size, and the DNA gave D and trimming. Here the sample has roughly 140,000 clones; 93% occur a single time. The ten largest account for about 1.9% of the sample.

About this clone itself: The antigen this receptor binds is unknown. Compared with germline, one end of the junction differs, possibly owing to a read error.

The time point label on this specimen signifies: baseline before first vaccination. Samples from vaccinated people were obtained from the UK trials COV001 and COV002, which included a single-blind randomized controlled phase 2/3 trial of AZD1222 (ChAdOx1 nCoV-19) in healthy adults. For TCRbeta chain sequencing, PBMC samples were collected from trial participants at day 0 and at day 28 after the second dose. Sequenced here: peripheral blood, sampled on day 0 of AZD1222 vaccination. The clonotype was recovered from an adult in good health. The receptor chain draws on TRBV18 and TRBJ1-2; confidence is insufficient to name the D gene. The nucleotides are TGTGCCAGCTCACCCCAGAGAGCCTATGGCTACGCCTTC. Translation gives CASSPQRAYGYAF. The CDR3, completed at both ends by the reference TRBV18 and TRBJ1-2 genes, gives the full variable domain NAGVMQNPRHLVRRRGQEARLRCSPMKGHSHVYWYRQLPEEGLKFMVYLQKENIIDESGMPKERFSAEFPKEGPSILRIQQVVRGDSAAYFCASSPQRAYGYAFGSGTRLTVV.